The 28 T cell receptor beta chains below were found in one sample sequenced in a study of cytomegalovirus exposure and HLA in healthy donors. Primers for the PCR totalled 60 Vbeta and 13 Jbeta. TCRdb's table, derived via immunoSEQ multiplex PCR, lists solely in-frame clones and lacks some. The repertoire table contains some 180,000 clones. The sequenced material came from PBMCs. Receptors were obtained from a man aged 25-45 years in good health and CMV-seronegative.

The chain uses TRBV5-4 and TRBJ1-3; possible D gene TRBD1, 5 bases. Germline V gene data show CDR1 as SGHNT and CDR2 as YYREEE (reference sequence). Trimming cost V 4 bases and J 1 base, with 18 bases left between them. The CDR3 is 17 residues long. The CDR3 DNA reads TGTGCCAGCAGCCCTCAGGGACTCCACCTGTCTGGAAACACCATATATTTT. This codes for CASSPQGLHLSGNTIYF.

The chain combines TRBV9 with TRBJ2-7; 7 bases fit TRBD2. With 4 bases clipped from V and 6 bases from J, the junction kept 13 bases outside the gene matches. Germline V CDR1 and CDR2: SGDLS, YYNGEE. The CDR3 totals 15 residues. CDR3 DNA: TGTGCCAGCAGCCCAGCGGGACTCGATCAGGGCGAGCAGTACTTC. This codes for CASSPAGLDQGEQYF.

The J gene is TRBJ2-5, the V gene TRBV4-1; D possibly corresponds to TRBD2 (6 bases). The CDR3 has 15 amino acids. Germline CDR1 and CDR2: MGHRA and YSYEKL. V shed 0 bases and J shed 2 bases, with 10 bases lying between them. CDR3 bases: TGCGCCAGCAGCCAAGATGGCCGGGAGCAAGAGACCCAGTACTTC. This encodes CASSQDGREQETQYF.

DNA for the CDR3: TGTGCCAGCAGTGGAACCCTCGCCGGGTCCTACGAGCAGTACTTC. This gives the protein CASSGTLAGSYEQYF. The genes are TRBV6-1 and TRBJ2-7; D is ambiguous. Trimming removed 4 bases at V and 1 base at J, with 14 bases between. CDR3 size: 15 residues. Germline assignment: CDR1 MNHNS and CDR2 SASEGT.

This chain links TRBV27 with TRBJ1-2, with 8 bases fitting TRBD1. V was clipped by 5 bases and J by 4 bases; unmatched bases: 12. The CDR3 covers 16 residues. Germline V gene data show CDR1 as MNHEY and CDR2 as SMNVEV (reference sequence). This CDR3 reads CASSRLQGGNGYGYTF. The CDR3 DNA sequence: TGTGCCAGCAGTAGGCTACAGGGGGGTAACGGCTATGGCTACACCTTC.

The rearrangement uses TRBV2 and TRBJ2-7; TRBD1 matches at 9 bases. Germline values: CDR1 SNHLY, CDR2 FYNNEI. This CDR3 region has 14 residues. V gave up 10 bases and J gave up 7 bases; unmatched junction bases: 14. The CDR3 region is CANRDRASSGEQYF. The CDR3 DNA reads as TGTGCCAACCGGGACAGGGCTTCATCGGGGGAGCAGTACTTC.

The rearrangement links TRBV6-6 to TRBJ1-1; no firm D call. Germline V gives CDR1 MNHNY, CDR2 SVGAGI (reference sequence). CDR3 length: 13 amino acids. V was trimmed by 6 bases and J by 1 base, leaving 9 bases between them. The CDR3 protein is CASSQTGNTEAFF. CDR3 nucleotide sequence: TGTGCCAGCAGCCAAACGGGGAACACTGAAGCTTTCTTT.

The chain has TRBV30 and TRBJ1-1, with 9 bases aligning to TRBD1. The trim removed 2 bases at V and 5 bases at J, leaving 9 bases unmatched. Germline CDR1 reads GTSNPN; CDR2 reads SVGIG (reference sequence). This CDR3 has 15 residues. This CDR3 reads CAWSRSHRGLTEAFF. The CDR3 nucleotides read TGTGCCTGGAGTAGATCTCACAGGGGGCTAACTGAAGCTTTCTTT.

The V and J genes are TRBV5-1 and TRBJ2-5; 7 positions match TRBD2. V gave up 3 bases and J gave up 2 bases; unmatched junction bases: 10. The CDR3 runs to 16 residues. In germline, CDR1 is SGHRS, CDR2 YFSETQ. The CDR3 spells CASSSGSAGAQETQYF. As DNA, the CDR3 is TGCGCCAGCAGCTCGGGTTCGGCGGGAGCTCAAGAGACCCAGTACTTC.

The chain uses TRBV12-5 and TRBJ2-3; TRBD2 agrees at 15 bases. V lost 3 bases and J lost 9; bases outside the gene matches: 4. Germline-derived CDR1 and CDR2 are LGHNT and FRNRAP. The CDR3 extends over 15 amino acids. The CDR3 coding sequence is TGTGCTAGTGGTTTCGGACTAGCGGGAGGGTCAACGCAGTATTTT. Its protein is CASGFGLAGGSTQYF.

This chain uses TRBV27 with TRBJ1-5; 8 bases are a match to TRBD1. This CDR3 has 13 residues. V gave up 5 bases and J gave up 4 bases; unmatched junction bases: 1. The germline V gene encodes CDR1 MNHEY and CDR2 SMNVEV (reference sequence). As DNA, the CDR3 is TGTGCCAGCAGTGGACAGGGTAATCAGCCCCAGCATTTT. Protein: CASSGQGNQPQHF.

The CDR3 is CASRAPGLARRRSYNEQFF. DNA for the CDR3: TGTGCCAGCAGGGCCCCGGGACTAGCACGTCGGCGCTCCTACAATGAGCAGTTCTTC. This chain connects TRBV28 to TRBJ2-1; TRBD2 agrees at 9 bases. V was pared by 6 bases and J by 0 bases, with 15 bases of the junction left unmatched. In germline, CDR1 is MDHEN, CDR2 SYDVKM. This CDR3 spans 19 amino acids. Drawing the rest from reference TRBV28 and TRBJ2-1, the complete variable domain is DVKVTQSSRYLVKRTGEKVFLECVQDMDHENMFWYRQDPGLGLRLIYFSYDVKMKEKGDIPEGYSVSREKKERFSLILESASTNQTSMYLCASRAPGLARRRSYNEQFFGPGTRLTVL.

V and J are TRBV7-8 and TRBJ2-7, with 9 bases lining up with TRBD1. CDR1 and CDR2 from the germline V gene are SGHVS and FQNEAQ. V lost 4 bases, J lost 7 bases, and 5 bases stayed unmatched. The CDR3 contains 13 residues. This CDR3 reads CASSWGQGREQYF. CDR3 DNA sequence: TGTGCCAGCAGCTGGGGACAGGGAAGGGAGCAGTACTTC.

As for this clone: Other DNA sequences in the same sample also yield this CDR3. This sequence joins TRBV2 and TRBJ1-1, with TRBD1 matching 10 bases. CDR1 is SNHLY and CDR2 is FYNNEI in the germline V gene. This CDR3 contains 14 residues. After removal of 2 bases from V and 4 bases from J, the junction contained 1 base not matched to a gene. The chain's CDR3 is CASSERQGATEAFF. The CDR3 DNA is TGTGCCAGCAGTGAACGACAGGGGGCCACTGAAGCTTTCTTT.

The chain links TRBV11-2 to TRBJ1-4; D is uncertain. V was trimmed by 6 bases and J by 4 bases, leaving 21 bases between them. This CDR3 has 17 amino acids. Germline CDR1 and CDR2: SGHAT and FQNNGV. In nucleotides, the CDR3 is TGTGCCAGCAGTCGTACCATGGCCTTACGGGGTAATGAAAAACTGTTTTTT. As protein: CASSRTMALRGNEKLFF.

The chain joins TRBV10-1 to TRBJ1-1; TRBD1 aligns across 8 bases. V trimming: 6 bases; J trimming: 0 bases; junction bases outside the gene matches: 9. The germline V gene encodes CDR1 WNHNN and CDR2 SYGVQD (reference sequence). This CDR3 contains 16 residues. The CDR3 coding sequence is TGCGCCAGCAGCCCCGGGACAGGCATGTTGAACACTGAAGCTTTCTTT. The encoded protein is CASSPGTGMLNTEAFF.

This chain links TRBV19 with TRBJ2-1, with TRBD2 identical over 7 bases. Trimming removed 5 bases from V and 4 bases from J; junction bases left unmatched: 8. Germline lookup yields CDR1 LNHDA and CDR2 SQIVND (reference sequence). The CDR3 runs 15 residues. This chain's CDR3 is CASSSGLGQYNEQFF. CDR3 coding DNA: TGTGCCAGTAGTTCCGGACTAGGGCAATACAATGAGCAGTTCTTC.

This chain links TRBV9 with TRBJ1-4; TRBD1 aligns across 7 bases. The J segment lost 5 bases and the V segment lost 0 bases, leaving 4 bases of the junction unmatched. The CDR3 contains 15 residues. Germline CDR1 is SGDLS and CDR2 is YYNGEE. The CDR3 reads CASSVEGTVNEKLFF. In DNA, the CDR3 is TGTGCCAGCAGCGTAGAGGGGACAGTGAATGAAAAACTGTTTTTT.

The rearrangement joins TRBV28 to TRBJ1-5, with D unresolved. Germline CDR1 MDHEN, CDR2 SYDVKM. This CDR3 spans 15 amino acids. V lost 6 bases and J lost 6, with 18 bases in between. CDR3 in amino acids: CASSPRRSRSQPQHF. The CDR3 nucleotides read TGTGCCAGCAGCCCCAGGAGGAGTAGGTCTCAGCCCCAGCATTTT. The complete variable domain, with remaining parts taken from reference TRBV28 and TRBJ1-5, reads DVKVTQSSRYLVKRTGEKVFLECVQDMDHENMFWYRQDPGLGLRLIYFSYDVKMKEKGDIPEGYSVSREKKERFSLILESASTNQTSMYLCASSPRRSRSQPQHFGDGTRLSIL.

The chain uses TRBV9 and TRBJ2-7; the D gene is possibly TRBD1 (5 bases). CDR1 is SGDLS and CDR2 is YYNGEE in the germline V gene. V lost 2 bases, J lost 2 bases, and 11 bases lay in between. The CDR3 consists of 14 residues. The CDR3 loop reads CASSVTTDTYEQYF. CDR3 DNA sequence: TGTGCCAGCAGCGTCACGACAGATACCTACGAGCAGTACTTC.

The rearrangement joins TRBV30 to TRBJ2-7; no clear D. This CDR3 region has 10 residues. Trimming removed 7 bases from V and 3 bases from J, with 7 bases in between. The germline gives CDR1 GTSNPN, CDR2 SVGIG (reference sequence). Here the CDR3 DNA reads TGTGCCTCCCTTGTCTACGAGCAGTACTTC. Translated, it gives CASLVYEQYF.

This chain connects TRBV15 to TRBJ2-5, with 7 bases fitting TRBD2. The DNA end is more similar to TRBJ2-7, so the J call may be wrong. Germline V gives CDR1 LNHNV, CDR2 YYDKDF (reference sequence). The CDR3 has 14 amino acids. The CDR3 nucleotides read TGTGCCACCAGCAGGGGGGGGAGATTCTACGAGCAGTACTTC. Translated, it gives CATSRGGRFYEQYF.

The CDR3 loop reads CASSLLGDGNTIYF. As DNA, the CDR3 is TGTGCCAGCAGTTTATTAGGGGATGGAAACACCATATATTTT. The chain is built from TRBV27 and TRBJ1-3; D might be TRBD1 (5 bases). Germline CDR1 is MNHEY and CDR2 is SMNVEV (reference sequence). The CDR3 loop spans 14 amino acids. V was clipped by 1 base and J by 3 bases, with 7 bases between them.

The chain has TRBV28 and TRBJ1-2; 8 positions match TRBD1. Trimming took 5 bases from V and 2 from J; bases not matched to a gene: 7. Germline V lookup: CDR1 MDHEN, CDR2 SYDVKM. This CDR3 is built from 15 residues. This CDR3 is CASSAGQGLNYGYTF. In DNA form, the CDR3 reads TGTGCCAGCAGTGCCGGACAGGGCCTAAACTATGGCTACACCTTC.

The chain employs TRBV18 and TRBJ1-1; D is ambiguous. There are 14 residues in the CDR3. V lost 0 bases and J 11 bases, leaving 16 bases between the germline ends. CDR1 is KGHSH and CDR2 is LQKENI in the germline V gene. In nucleotides, the CDR3 is TGTGCCAGCTCACCACCGTCGCTTGAGGATCGGGCTTTCTTT. It encodes CASSPPSLEDRAFF.

Turning to this clone: The same CDR3 is also encoded by other DNA sequences in this sample. The chain carries TRBV27 and TRBJ2-5; D not resolved. This CDR3 region has 11 residues. The germline V gene encodes CDR1 MNHEY and CDR2 SMNVEV (reference sequence). Deletions cut 6 bases from V and 4 bases from J, with 6 bases between. Written as DNA, the CDR3 is TGTGCCAGCAGCCGCGGAGAGACCCAGTACTTC. It codes for CASSRGETQYF.

This chain uses TRBV5-1 with TRBJ2-3, with a possible D match to TRBD2 (6 bases). CDR1 is SGHRS and CDR2 is YFSETQ in the germline V gene. The CDR3 consists of 13 residues. Deletions cut 3 bases from V and 5 bases from J, with 10 bases between. For the CDR3, the DNA is TGCGCCAGCAGCTGGGACTGGGGAGATACGCAGTATTTT. It specifies CASSWDWGDTQYF.

The chain joins TRBV7-9 to TRBJ1-5; tentative D call: TRBD1 (5 bases). Per the germline V gene, CDR1 is SEHNR and CDR2 is FQNEAQ (reference sequence). CDR3 size: 15 residues. Trimming cost V 1 base and J 4 bases, with 11 bases left between them. The DNA for the CDR3 is TGTGCCAGCAGCTTAGACGGGGGAGATAATCAGCCCCAGCATTTT. Its translation is CASSLDGGDNQPQHF.